A selection of T cell receptor beta chains follows, all from one sample in a study of persistence of HIV-infected CD4 T cells. The table came from immunoSEQ multiplex PCR; TCRdb's copy has only in-frame clones and leaves some out. The table records just under 65,000 clones, just under 75% of them present only once. Antigens for these TCRs are unknown. Sequencing was performed on CD4+ T cells sorted from PBMCs after approximately 19-hour stimulation, taken from a patient who received antiretroviral therapy. These receptor sequences come from an adult man with HIV who was CMV-seropositive. Both conserved end residues are part of each CDR3. D genes are given only for firm matches. Size is stated for part of the rows, as once, few or many counts, or as a class when the clone is expanded.

>TRBJ1-4|-|-|15|TRBV6-5
CASTRQGGTNEKLFF
TGTGCCAGCACCCGGCAGGGAGGGACTAATGAAAAACTGTTTTTT
>TRBJ2-3|-|TRBD2|15|TRBV6-5
CASQGGTSGTDTQYF
TGTGCCAGCCAGGGTGGGACTAGCGGCACAGATACGCAGTATTTT
>TRBJ1-5|-|-|12|TRBV29-1
CSVSNSNQPQHF
TGCAGCGTCTCAAATAGCAATCAGCCCCAGCATTTT
>TRBJ1-5|-|-|15|TRBV6-5
CASSQGGRLGQPQHF
TGTGCCAGCAGCCAAGGGGGGCGCTTGGGTCAGCCCCAGCATTTT
>TRBJ1-4|-|-|15|TRBV6-5
CASSSGGRKGEKLFF
TGTGCCAGCAGTTCCGGGGGGCGCAAAGGCGAAAAACTGTTTTTT
>TRBJ1-1|once|-|15|TRBV7-9
CASSPGAGGRTEAFF
TGTGCCAGCAGCCCAGGGGCGGGGGGTCGGACTGAAGCTTTCTTT
>TRBJ2-6|-|-|15|TRBV11-3
CASSLGRSGANVLTF
TGTGCCAGCAGCTTAGGGCGATCTGGGGCCAACGTCCTGACTTTC
>TRBJ1-5|-|-|15|TRBV19
CASSASGGGNQPQHF
TGTGCCAGTAGCGCATCGGGTGGCGGCAATCAGCCCCAGCATTTT
>TRBJ1-2|few|-|14|TRBV28
CASRGAAHDYGYTF
TGTGCCAGCAGGGGAGCCGCACACGACTATGGCTACACCTTC
>TRBJ1-5|-|-|16|TRBV19
CASSPRVWVSNQPQHF
TGTGCCAGTAGTCCCCGCGTATGGGTCTCCAATCAGCCCCAGCATTTT
>TRBJ2-7|-|-|14|TRBV10-3
CASSGTASSYEQYF
TGTGCCTCAAGCGGGACAGCCTCCTCCTACGAGCAGTACTTC
>TRBJ2-5|-|-|13|TRBV28
CASSPARRETQYF
TGTGCCAGCAGTCCCGCCCGTAGAGAGACCCAGTACTTC
>TRBJ2-1|-|TRBD2|17|TRBV5-4
CATLTSGGLSSYNEQFF
TGTGCCACCCTGACTAGCGGGGGGCTTAGCTCCTACAATGAGCAGTTCTTC
>TRBJ2-7|-|TRBD1|16|TRBV7-8
CASSLTGSPPHYEQYF
TGTGCCAGCAGCTTGACAGGGTCCCCCCCTCACTACGAGCAGTACTTC
>TRBJ1-1|-|TRBD1|16|TRBV7-9
CASSLSGDRGRTEAFF
TGTGCCAGCAGCTTATCGGGGGACAGGGGGAGAACTGAAGCTTTCTTT
>TRBJ2-2|-|TRBD2|14|TRBV6-5
CASSLAGGTGELFF
TGTGCCAGCAGCCTAGCGGGGGGGACCGGGGAGCTGTTTTTT
>TRBJ2-3|-|TRBD1|15|TRBV5-1
CASSSGQGGTDTQYF
TGCGCCAGCAGCTCAGGACAGGGTGGCACAGATACGCAGTATTTT
>TRBJ1-5|-|-|13|TRBV19
CASSMRLNQPQHF
TGTGCCAGTAGTATGAGGTTAAATCAGCCCCAGCATTTT
>TRBJ1-3|-|-|15|TRBV9
CASSVEGHSGNTIYF
TGTGCCAGCAGCGTAGAGGGCCACTCTGGAAACACCATATATTTT
>TRBJ2-2|-|-|13|TRBV9
CASSVAGTGELFF
TGTGCCAGCAGCGTAGCTGGGACCGGGGAGCTGTTTTTT
>TRBJ2-2|-|-|17|TRBV6-6
CASSPNTGNKNTGELFF
TGTGCCAGCAGTCCAAATACAGGGAACAAGAACACCGGGGAGCTGTTTTTT
>TRBJ2-2|-|-|15|TRBV7-2
CASSSSIGQAGELFF
TGTGCCAGCAGCTCGAGCATCGGGCAAGCCGGGGAGCTGTTTTTT
>TRBJ2-1|few|TRBD1|14|TRBV28
CASRQGQGYSEQFF
TGTGCCAGCAGGCAGGGACAGGGTTACAGTGAGCAGTTCTTC
>TRBJ1-4|-|TRBD1|15|TRBV4-1
CASSPGQGTNEKLFF
TGCGCCAGCAGCCCGGGACAGGGAACTAATGAAAAACTGTTTTTT
>TRBJ2-7|-|-|14|TRBV5-1
CASSPGRGDYEQYF
TGCGCCAGCAGCCCGGGCAGGGGAGACTACGAGCAGTACTTC
>TRBJ1-6|-|-|13|TRBV7-9
CASSSGWNSPLHF
TGTGCCAGCAGCTCCGGGTGGAATTCACCCCTCCACTTT
>TRBJ2-3|-|-|13|TRBV18
CASSRLGTDTQYF
TGTGCCAGCTCACGGTTAGGGACAGATACGCAGTATTTT
>TRBJ2-1|-|-|11|TRBV20-1
CSATNSNEQFF
TGCAGTGCTACAAACTCCAATGAGCAGTTCTTC
>TRBJ1-1|once|-|14|TRBV19
CASSIGGRGMRAFF
TGTGCCAGTAGTATAGGAGGTAGGGGAATGAGGGCTTTCTTT